This T cell receptor (beta chain) was documented in a study of blood T cell repertoires in COVID-19. The wider study: Samples representing acute and convalescent COVID-19 were sourced from the United States, Italy and Spain.

In the authors' methods: Reference gene primer amplification gave estimated nucleated cell counts. Profiled with immunoSEQ multiplex PCR; TCRdb holds only in-frame clones, not every one. V and J calls and clone size come straight from that table; D and trimming were deduced from the DNA. The table lists 150,000 to 200,000 clones, about 83% of them singletons. Germline V gene sequence: CDR1 KGHDR, CDR2 SFDVKD. This CDR3 spans 15 amino acids. Germline trimming cut 6 bases from V and 2 bases from J; bases unmatched to any gene: 8. The chain uses TRBV24-1 and TRBJ2-5; 7 nucleotides agree with TRBD1. The specimen sequenced was peripheral blood. This clonotype was obtained from a woman aged 18-30 years who had recovered from COVID-19. CDR3 sequence (DNA): TGTGCCACCAGTAGCTTAGGGGGACAGCAAGAGACCCAGTACTTC. This gives the protein CATSSLGGQQETQYF.